The entry below gives a single T cell receptor beta chain sequence along with its context. Its antigen is still unknown. These data belong to a study of post-analysis software for immune sequencing data. Overall study: Clinical courses comprised relapsing-remitting, secondary progressive and progressive-relapsing multiple sclerosis.

Findings and limits, study-wide: Compared with controls, patients had more of about 5 TRBV segments, including TRBV5-6, TRBV5-1 and TRBV20-1. A significant reduction in normalized Chao1 diversity was observed in multiple sclerosis patients versus controls. Strong same-batch co-clustering of samples appeared with F measure clustering.

Trimming removed 6 bases from V and 5 bases from J; junction bases left unmatched: 5. There are 15 residues in the CDR3. The authors incorporated unique molecular identifiers into the TCR beta cDNA libraries. Between about 0.9 and 11 million T cells gave rise to 450,000 to 650,000 cDNA molecules. From the PCR reads, TCRdb called clonotypes with MiXCR, one entry per CDR3 protein. In the table there are about 680,000 distinct CDR3 sequences, about 60% of which are singletons. This rearrangement joins TRBV12-3 or TRBV12-4 to TRBJ2-1; TRBD2 agrees at 12 bases. Sample: blood. The origin of this receptor is a girl aged 2 to 10 with multiple sclerosis. CDR3 sequence (DNA): TGTGCCAGCAGGGGAGGACTAGCGGGAAACAATGAGCAGTTCTTC. Translation gives CASRGGLAGNNEQFF.